This TCR beta chain originates from a study of a mutant IDH1 vaccine in newly diagnosed glioma listed by TCRdb under 2021. Looking at the study overall: Across visits V03 through V10, patients got a total of eight vaccinations, given in weeks 1, 3, 5, 7, 11, 15, 19 and 23. Vaccination was initiated 4-6 weeks after radiotherapy alone, or concurrently with temozolomide cycles in the chemotherapy-containing groups. Of the roughly 33 treated patients, approximately 62% were male and around 40% were female, and the mean age was approximately 41 years. Before enrollment, most patients had been given radiochemotherapy with temozolomide as standard therapy, while the rest had received either radiotherapy alone or temozolomide alone. Six visits were used for peripheral blood collection: V03 (baseline), V05, V07, V10, V12 and V13. Longitudinal TCRB deep sequencing was performed for some 25 treated patients wherever samples were available for exploratory analyses.

With regard to this clone: Its antigen specificity is not known. Base qualities are not recorded, but no much larger clone differs from it by a single base.

The germline ends are 25 bases apart after V is trimmed by 4 bases and J by 0 bases. Looking up the germline V gene yields CDR1 SNHLY and CDR2 FYNNEI. From the cysteine through the phenylalanine, the CDR3 covers 19 amino acids. Only CDR3 DNA is held: 57 bases, read in frame from base 1. The sample's time point label is to be understood as: week 23, last vaccination. Each vaccine dose was 300 ug of a 20-mer mutant IDH1 peptide in Montanide, given subcutaneously with topical imiquimod. Newly diagnosed WHO grade 3 or 4 IDH1-mutant astrocytomas showing loss of nuclear ATRX were present in the donors. The samples were drawn from NOA16, a multicentre, single-arm, open-label phase I trial in Germany that tested a mutant IDH1 peptide vaccine in humans for the first time. Genomic DNA for TCRB sequencing was isolated from EDTA blood with the DNeasy Blood and Tissue Kit. Overall study outcomes, separate from this receptor: The authors stated that sample limitations prevented analyses of patient blood samples from being reproduced. Changes in the top peripheral T cell clonotypes picked up by TCRB sequencing did not appear to be linked to pseudoprogression. Availability determined which PBMC samples were chosen for TCRB deep sequencing. Vaccine-induced immune responses across multiple MHC alleles were detected in over 80% of patients.

The library was made by the immunoSEQ multiplex PCR assay. Following the manufacturer's protocol, the hsTCRB Kit was used to amplify rearranged TCR beta chain sequences. Sequencing of TCRB libraries was carried out on an Illumina MiSeq. Per the source publication's procedure: The proprietary platform of the kit vendor was used for demultiplexing, trimming and gene mapping. Held by TCRdb, this immuneACCESS table contains in-frame sequences only and omits some clones. Under half of the omission traces to an unresolved V gene where checked; the cause of the rest is unknown. The V and J calls and clone size come from that table; D and trimming were worked out from the DNA. This sample comprises around 40,000 clones, approximately 84% of them detected only once. About 2.2% of the sample comes from the top ten.

This sequence originates from a woman aged 18-30 years with glioma. Some clones in this sample may be carry-over from other donors' samples. The material was PBMCs, obtained from a glioma patient whose treatment included an IDH1 peptide vaccine. The chain employs TRBV2 and TRBJ2-7, with a tentative D gene TRBD1 over 6 matching bases. The DNA sequence is given as TGTGCCAGCAGTGGGTACGGGGACAACCCCAGGAGTGGCTCCTACGAGCAGTACTTC. Its translation is CASSGYGDNPRSGSYEQYF.